The 3 T cell receptor beta chains presented below share a single source sample, sequenced in a study of T cell responses to AZD1222 COVID-19 vaccine. Sequencing used immunoSEQ multiplex PCR; TCRdb keeps in-frame clones, though not all of them. In the table there are 150,000 to 200,000 clones, 85% to 95% of which are singletons. This sample comprised peripheral blood, obtained on day 0 of AZD1222 vaccination. The receptor set was obtained from an adult in good health.

This clone was seen just once. The chain is built from TRBV10-3 and TRBJ1-1, with 8 bases lining up with TRBD1. The CDR3 consists of 15 residues. The junction had 4 bases not matched to a gene; V was cut back by 4 bases and J by 0 bases. CDR1 and CDR2 from the germline V gene are ENHRY and SYGVKD. The CDR3 DNA reads TGTGCCATCAGTGGAGGGACAGGATTGAACACTGAAGCTTTCTTT. Protein sequence: CAISGGTGLNTEAFF.

This chain connects TRBV7-8 to TRBJ1-1; 7 nucleotides match TRBD1. The V gene's germline CDR1 is SGHVS and CDR2 FQNEAQ. Unmatched junction bases numbered 6, after V lost 5 bases and J lost 0 bases. CDR3 length equals 15 residues. CDR3 sequence reads: CASSHPGGVNTEAFF. CDR3 nucleotide sequence: TGTGCCAGCAGCCATCCAGGGGGGGTGAACACTGAAGCTTTCTTT. Combining the CDR3 with reference TRBV7-8 and TRBJ1-1 gives the whole variable domain GAGVSQSPRYKVAKRGQDVALRCDPISGHVSLFWYQQALGQGPEFLTYFQNEAQLDKSGLPSDRFFAERPEGSVSTLKIQRTQQEDSAVYLCASSHPGGVNTEAFFGQGTRLTVV.

This chain uses TRBV29-1 with TRBJ1-1; D not certain. CDR3 length: 12 amino acids. CDR1 and CDR2 (germline): SQVTM, ANQGSEA. The ends were cut back, 2 bases at V and 1 base at J, with 5 bases in the middle. The CDR3 region has the DNA TGCAGCGTTGAAAAGAGGAACACTGAAGCTTTCTTT. Translated, it gives CSVEKRNTEAFF.